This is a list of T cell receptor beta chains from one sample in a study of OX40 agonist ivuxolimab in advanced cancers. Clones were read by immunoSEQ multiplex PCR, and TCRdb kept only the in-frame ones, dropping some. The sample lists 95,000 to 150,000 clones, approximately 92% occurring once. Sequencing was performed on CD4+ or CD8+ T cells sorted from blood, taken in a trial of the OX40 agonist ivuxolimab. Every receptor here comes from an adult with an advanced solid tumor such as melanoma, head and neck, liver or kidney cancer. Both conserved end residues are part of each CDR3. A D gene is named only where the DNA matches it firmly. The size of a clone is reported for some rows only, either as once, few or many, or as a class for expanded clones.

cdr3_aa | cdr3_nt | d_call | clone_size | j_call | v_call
CASSLSVNTEAFF | TGTGCCAGCAGCTTGTCAGTGAACACTGAAGCTTTCTTT | - | - | TRBJ1-1 | TRBV7-9
CASSRQRAGETQYF | TGTGCCAGCAGCCGACAGCGGGCTGGGGAGACCCAGTACTTC | - | - | TRBJ2-5 | TRBV6-6
CASSIGRVGGGYTF | TGTGCCAGTAGTATAGGCAGGGTCGGAGGAGGCTACACCTTC | - | - | TRBJ1-2 | TRBV19
CASSTFTLDRDNEQFF | TGTGCCAGCAGCACATTCACGCTCGACCGCGACAATGAGCAGTTCTTC | - | - | TRBJ2-1 | TRBV21-1
CASSPGRLETQYF | TGTGCCAGCAGCCCAGGGCGGTTGGAGACCCAGTACTTC | - | - | TRBJ2-5 | TRBV7-3
CASSFGTGDSYEQYF | TGTGCCAGCAGCTTCGGCACAGGGGATTCCTACGAGCAGTACTTC | TRBD1 | - | TRBJ2-7 | TRBV7-6
CASSSTPGEGNTEAFF | TGTGCCAGCAGCTCTACTCCAGGGGAGGGGAACACTGAAGCTTTCTTT | - | - | TRBJ1-1 | TRBV7-9
CASSASEGLSGTQYF | TGTGCCAGCTCAGCTTCAGAAGGCTTGAGTGGGACCCAGTACTTC | - | once | TRBJ2-5 | TRBV18
CASSPSIGDEQFF | TGTGCCAGCTCACCATCGATCGGCGATGAGCAGTTCTTC | - | - | TRBJ2-1 | TRBV18
CASSPRTGASNTEAFF | TGTGCCAGCAGTCCCCGGACAGGGGCCTCGAACACTGAAGCTTTCTTT | TRBD1 | - | TRBJ1-1 | TRBV27
CASSQNRPQGYTF | TGTGCCAGCAGTCAAAACAGGCCGCAGGGCTACACCTTC | - | - | TRBJ1-2 | TRBV2
CASSLDRNTEAFF | TGTGCCAGCAGTCTGGACAGGAACACTGAAGCTTTCTTT | - | - | TRBJ1-1 | TRBV11-3
CASSAGLAYDTQYF | TGTGCCAGCAGTGCGGGACTAGCTTATGATACGCAGTATTTT | TRBD2 | - | TRBJ2-3 | TRBV2
CASGDTLNTEAFF | TGTGCCAGCGGGGACACCCTGAACACTGAAGCTTTCTTT | - | - | TRBJ1-1 | TRBV6-6
CASSPLRAGLLQETQYF | TGTGCCAGCTCACCACTTAGAGCAGGGCTCTTACAAGAGACCCAGTACTTC | - | - | TRBJ2-5 | TRBV18
CAWSTGAGEKLFF | TGTGCCTGGAGTACAGGGGCGGGAGAAAAACTGTTTTTT | TRBD1 | - | TRBJ1-4 | TRBV30
CASSPPGQPNTEAFF | TGCGCCAGCAGCCCGCCGGGACAGCCGAACACTGAAGCTTTCTTT | TRBD1 | - | TRBJ1-1 | TRBV4-1